These T cell receptor beta chains were read from a single sample in a study of blood T cells in healthy people across ages. MiXCR, run by TCRdb on the 5' RACE reads, gives a single entry per CDR3 protein. The sample records over 600,000 distinct CDR3 sequences, roughly 50% being singletons. Sequenced material: blood. Receptors were obtained from a man aged 35 to 55 in good health. The CDR3 runs from the conserved cysteine through the conserved F or W. The D gene is left open where the match is weak. Size values are once, few and many counts, or a class for expanded clones, and some rows have none.

>TRBD1|-|TRBV2|TRBJ2-7
CASRYGQEIGEQYF
TGTGCCAGCAGATACGGACAGGAAATTGGCGAGCAGTACTTC
>TRBD1|-|TRBV6-2/TRBV6-3|TRBJ2-7
CASSPAWDRAYEQYF
TGTGCCAGCAGTCCCGCCTGGGACAGGGCCTACGAGCAGTACTTC
>TRBD1|-|TRBV18|TRBJ1-2
CASSPFGDSNYGYTF
TGTGCCAGCTCACCGTTCGGGGACAGTAACTATGGCTACACCTTC
>TRBD2|few|TRBV6-2/TRBV6-3|TRBJ2-7
CASSYSTSGSYEQYF
TGTGCCAGCAGTTACTCTACTAGCGGGAGCTACGAGCAGTACTTC
>-|-|TRBV29-1|TRBJ2-2
CSAIPHTGELFF
TGCAGCGCCATCCCCCACACCGGGGAGCTGTTTTTT
>-|-|TRBV18|TRBJ1-1
CASSSGLNTEAFF
TGTGCCAGCTCTTCGGGACTCAACACTGAAGCTTTCTTT
>-|-|TRBV6-2/TRBV6-3|TRBJ2-1
CASSSGAKIVDEQFF
TGTGCCAGCAGTTCCGGGGCCAAGATTGTGGATGAGCAGTTCTTC
>-|-|TRBV9|TRBJ1-4
CASSPNTRNEKLFF
TGTGCCAGCAGCCCCAACACCCGAAATGAAAAACTGTTTTTT
>-|-|TRBV6-2/TRBV6-3|TRBJ1-2
CASSRLDTSNYGYTF
TGTGCCAGCAGCCGACTGGACACCTCTAACTATGGCTACACCTTC
>-|-|TRBV21-1|TRBJ2-5
CASSKSISLAGVVKTQYF
TGTGCCAGCAGCAAATCTATATCCTTAGCGGGAGTCGTGAAGACCCAGTACTTC
>-|few|TRBV12-3/TRBV12-4|TRBJ1-1
CASSLDSRGMPEAFF
TGTGCCAGCAGTTTGGATTCCCGGGGTATGCCTGAAGCTTTCTTT
>TRBD1|-|TRBV6-5|TRBJ2-6
CASSYPGQFLTLTF
TGTGCCAGCAGTTACCCGGGACAGTTCCTTACCCTGACTTTC
>-|-|TRBV27|TRBJ2-7
CASSWQRGFSYEQYF
TGTGCCAGCAGTTGGCAGAGGGGGTTTTCCTACGAGCAGTACTTC
>TRBD2|-|TRBV9|TRBJ2-1
CASSTTGTSGYNEQFF
TGTGCCAGCAGCACTACCGGGACTAGCGGATACAATGAGCAGTTCTTC
>-|few|TRBV10-2|TRBJ2-7
CASSEGPLYYEQYF
TGCGCCAGCAGTGAAGGACCCTTGTACTACGAGCAGTACTTC
>TRBD2|-|TRBV9|TRBJ2-3
CASSVTPRSSGRTDTQYF
TGTGCCAGCAGCGTAACCCCACGGTCTAGCGGGAGAACAGATACGCAGTATTTT
>-|-|TRBV7-3|TRBJ2-2
CASKEGGEGGELFF
TGTGCCAGCAAAGAGGGGGGCGAGGGTGGAGAGCTGTTTTTT
>-|-|TRBV20-1|TRBJ2-5
CSASVGGGRETQYF
TGCAGTGCTAGCGTCGGGGGCGGACGCGAGACCCAGTACTTC
>TRBD1|-|TRBV11-1|TRBJ1-2
CASSPRDRLHYGYTF
TGTGCCAGCAGCCCCCGGGACAGACTTCACTATGGCTACACCTTC
>-|-|TRBV28|TRBJ2-7
CASSLSGNTGEQYF
TGTGCCAGCAGTTTATCCGGAAACACCGGGGAGCAGTACTTC
>-|-|TRBV4-3|TRBJ2-2
CASSQGSQGTGELFF
TGCGCCAGCAGCCAAGGGTCTCAAGGTACCGGGGAGCTGTTTTTT
>-|-|TRBV7-8|TRBJ2-5
CASSSYPGRALMAQYF
TGTGCCAGCAGCTCCTACCCGGGACGGGCCCTGATGGCCCAGTACTTC
>-|-|TRBV29-1|TRBJ2-3
CSVGRASGDTQYF
TGCAGCGTCGGAAGGGCCAGTGGAGATACGCAGTATTTT
>-|-|TRBV28|TRBJ2-7
CASSLSVPPEQYF
TGTGCCAGCAGTCTGTCGGTCCCTCCCGAGCAGTACTTC
>TRBD2|once|TRBV7-2|TRBJ2-1
CASSLVTGGLAGNSYNEQFF
TGTGCCAGCAGCTTAGTTACAGGGGGACTAGCGGGAAACTCCTACAATGAGCAGTTCTTC
>-|-|TRBV21-1|TRBJ2-6
CASSNKLGGLPGANVLTF
TGTGCCAGCAGCAACAAGCTGGGGGGACTCCCTGGGGCCAACGTCCTGACTTTC
>-|few|TRBV10-3|TRBJ2-5
CAISESGSGEQETQYF
TGTGCCATCAGTGAGTCGGGTAGCGGAGAACAAGAGACCCAGTACTTC
>TRBD1|-|TRBV28|TRBJ2-7
CASSTPRTGGYEQYF
TGTGCCAGCAGCACTCCTAGGACAGGGGGCTACGAGCAGTACTTC
>-|-|TRBV7-9|TRBJ2-1
CASSLVGFDEQFF
TGTGCCAGCAGCTTAGTCGGGTTTGATGAGCAGTTCTTC
>-|few|TRBV15|TRBJ2-5
CATSASPAGQKKTQYF
TGTGCCACCAGCGCCAGCCCCGCCGGGCAGAAAAAGACCCAGTACTTC
>-|-|TRBV5-1|TRBJ2-2
CASSLGSEPYTGELFF
TGCGCCAGCAGCTTGGGTAGCGAACCTTACACCGGGGAGCTGTTTTTT
>TRBD1|-|TRBV20-1|TRBJ2-5
CSAEGTGIQETQYF
TGCAGTGCGGAAGGGACAGGAATTCAAGAGACCCAGTACTTC
>-|-|TRBV28|TRBJ1-2
CASSSGQLNYGYTF
TGTGCCAGCAGTAGTGGACAACTTAACTATGGCTACACCTTC
>TRBD1|few|TRBV29-1|TRBJ1-4
CSVSTGGKEKLFF
TGCAGCGTTTCGACAGGGGGAAAGGAAAAACTGTTTTTT
>-|once|TRBV9|TRBJ2-3
CASSVHTTHTDTQYF
TGTGCCAGCAGCGTCCACACGACGCACACAGATACGCAGTATTTT
>TRBD1|-|TRBV2|TRBJ2-2
CASSSLGTENTGELFF
TGTGCCAGCAGTTCCTTGGGGACAGAGAACACCGGGGAGCTGTTTTTT
>TRBD1|-|TRBV24-1|TRBJ2-7
CATSGGQGRSYEQYF
TGTGCCACCAGTGGGGGACAGGGAAGATCCTACGAGCAGTACTTC
>TRBD2|-|TRBV27|TRBJ2-1
CTSSLLTSGHYNEQFF
TGTACCAGCAGTCTACTAACTAGCGGCCACTACAATGAGCAGTTCTTC
>-|-|TRBV20-1|TRBJ1-2
CSARDPNYGYTF
TGCAGTGCTAGAGACCCTAACTATGGCTACACCTTC
>TRBD1|many|TRBV5-1|TRBJ2-5
CASSLGQAQETQYF
TGTGCCAGCAGCTTAGGACAGGCCCAAGAGACCCAGTACTTC
>-|few|TRBV7-2|TRBJ1-1
CASSLGRVGRPEAFF
TGTGCCAGCAGCTTAGGGAGGGTGGGGAGGCCTGAAGCTTTCTTT
>TRBD1|-|TRBV27|TRBJ2-5
CASSPGQGDGETQYF
TGTGCCAGCAGTCCGGGACAGGGTGATGGAGAGACCCAGTACTTC
>-|-|TRBV3-1|TRBJ2-2
CASRTRSNTGELFF
TGTGCCAGCAGAACTAGGTCGAACACCGGGGAGCTGTTTTTT
>-|-|TRBV11-2|TRBJ1-2
CASSLRATGNYGYTF
TGTGCCAGCAGCTTAAGGGCCACCGGGAACTATGGCTACACCTTC
>-|-|TRBV7-8|TRBJ2-5
CASSYVARPETQYF
TGTGCCAGCAGCTACGTAGCGAGACCCGAGACCCAGTACTTC
>TRBD1|few|TRBV14|TRBJ2-3
CASSLTGTGRGTQYF
TGTGCCAGCAGCCTTACCGGGACAGGACGGGGTACGCAGTATTTT
>TRBD2|-|TRBV12-3/TRBV12-4|TRBJ2-4
CASSTTRGGNIQYF
TGTGCCAGCAGTACAACTCGGGGGGGGAACATTCAGTACTTC
>-|-|TRBV7-2|TRBJ2-5
CASSLVVKTGEETQYF
TGTGCCAGCAGCTTAGTAGTAAAGACGGGGGAAGAGACCCAGTACTTC
>-|-|TRBV9|TRBJ1-2
CASSVDDPSFGGYTF
TGTGCCAGCAGCGTAGACGATCCTTCCTTTGGGGGCTACACCTTC
>-|-|TRBV20-1|TRBJ2-7
CSAFRLDSYEQYF
TGCAGTGCTTTCCGACTAGACTCCTACGAGCAGTACTTC
>-|few|TRBV4-2|TRBJ2-7
CASSQDSRDRSYEQYF
TGTGCCAGCAGCCAAGATTCCCGGGACCGCAGCTACGAGCAGTACTTC
>TRBD1|-|TRBV20-1|TRBJ1-4
CSAGTGGNEKLFF
TGCAGTGCTGGGACAGGGGGAAATGAAAAACTGTTTTTT
>-|-|TRBV9|TRBJ1-1
CASSDTYREDTEAFF
TGTGCCAGCAGCGATACTTACAGGGAAGACACTGAAGCTTTCTTT
>-|-|TRBV29-1|TRBJ1-2
CSVGSVDYTF
TGCAGCGTTGGATCTGTCGACTACACCTTC
>TRBD2|-|TRBV6-2/TRBV6-3|TRBJ2-5
CASSLAVLQETQYF
TGTGCCAGCAGTCTAGCGGTTCTCCAAGAGACCCAGTACTTC
>-|-|TRBV20-1|TRBJ2-7
CSAATGFEQYF
TGCAGTGCTGCCACAGGGTTCGAGCAGTACTTC
>-|-|TRBV28|TRBJ1-2
CASSFIRTGLGGYTF
TGTGCCAGCAGTTTTATCAGGACGGGCCTAGGGGGCTACACCTTC